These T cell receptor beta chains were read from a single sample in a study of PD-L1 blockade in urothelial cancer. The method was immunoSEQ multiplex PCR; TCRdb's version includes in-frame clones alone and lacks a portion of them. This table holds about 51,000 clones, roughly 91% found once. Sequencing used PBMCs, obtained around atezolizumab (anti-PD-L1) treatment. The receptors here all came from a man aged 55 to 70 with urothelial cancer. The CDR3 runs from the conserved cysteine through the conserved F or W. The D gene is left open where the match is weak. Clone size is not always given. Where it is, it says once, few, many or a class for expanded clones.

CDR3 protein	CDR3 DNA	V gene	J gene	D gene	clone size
CASSLAARYGYTF	TGTGCCAGCAGCTTAGCGGCAAGATATGGCTACACCTTC	TRBV7-2	TRBJ1-2	-	-
CASSLLDGGQETQYF	TGTGCCAGCAGCTTATTGGACGGGGGGCAAGAGACCCAGTACTTC	TRBV7-2	TRBJ2-5	TRBD2	-
CASSPGSGSSLYEQYF	TGTGCCAGCTCACCTGGCTCGGGGTCTTCTCTCTACGAGCAGTACTTC	TRBV18	TRBJ2-7	-	-
CASILRENYGYTF	TGTGCCAGCATCCTTCGGGAGAACTATGGCTACACCTTC	TRBV2	TRBJ1-2	-	-
CASSGTSTNYGYTF	TGTGCCAGTAGTGGGACATCCACTAACTATGGCTACACCTTC	TRBV19	TRBJ1-2	-	-
CASSLHRDRGLETQYF	TGTGCCAGTAGTTTGCACCGGGACAGGGGGCTGGAGACCCAGTACTTC	TRBV19	TRBJ2-5	TRBD1	-
CASSLGSSPSYEQYF	TGTGCCAGCAGCTTAGGTAGCTCTCCTAGCTACGAGCAGTACTTC	TRBV7-9	TRBJ2-7	-	-
CASSFGQYQPQHF	TGTGCCAGCAGCTTTGGACAGTATCAGCCCCAGCATTTT	TRBV2	TRBJ1-5	-	-
CASSGGTGSETQYF	TGCGCCAGCAGCGGGGGGACAGGGAGCGAGACCCAGTACTTC	TRBV5-1	TRBJ2-5	TRBD1	once
CASSSETVSGANVLTF	TGTGCCAGCAGCTCCGAGACAGTATCTGGGGCCAACGTCCTGACTTTC	TRBV28	TRBJ2-6	-	-
CASSLSPGQGNQPQHF	TGTGCCAGCAGTTTATCCCCGGGACAGGGCAATCAGCCCCAGCATTTT	TRBV28	TRBJ1-5	TRBD1	-
CASSVDWAGGNGELFF	TGTGCCAGCAGCGTAGACTGGGCGGGAGGGAACGGGGAGCTGTTTTTT	TRBV9	TRBJ2-2	TRBD2	-
CASSVLFAGGTDTQYF	TGTGCCAGCAGCGTGCTCTTTGCGGGGGGCACAGATACGCAGTATTTT	TRBV9	TRBJ2-3	TRBD2	-
CASSRGGNQPQHF	TGTGCCAGCAGCCGGGGAGGCAATCAGCCCCAGCATTTT	TRBV11-2	TRBJ1-5	-	-
CASSSPPGYNEQFF	TGTGCCAGCAGCTCCCCGCCGGGGTACAATGAGCAGTTCTTC	TRBV7-9	TRBJ2-1	-	-
CASRATGANTDTQYF	TGTGCCAGCAGGGCTACAGGGGCGAACACAGATACGCAGTATTTT	TRBV2	TRBJ2-3	TRBD1	-
CASSSGTATTDTQYF	TGTGCCAGCAGCTCCGGGACTGCCACCACAGATACGCAGTATTTT	TRBV2	TRBJ2-3	-	-
CASSLRGPGTDTQYF	TGTGCCAGCAGCTTAAGGGGGCCTGGCACAGATACGCAGTATTTT	TRBV7-6	TRBJ2-3	TRBD1	-
CASGGGLDTGELFF	TGTGCCTCAGGAGGAGGGTTAGACACCGGGGAGCTGTTTTTT	TRBV7-9	TRBJ2-2	-	-
CASRADSPGETQYF	TGTGCCAGCAGGGCGGACAGCCCCGGGGAGACCCAGTACTTC	TRBV6-1	TRBJ2-5	-	-
CASSFRDKQDEQYF	TGCGCCAGCAGCTTCCGGGACAAGCAGGACGAGCAGTACTTC	TRBV5-1	TRBJ2-7	-	-
CASSLATGETGELFF	TGCGCCAGCAGCTTGGCGACAGGGGAGACCGGGGAGCTGTTTTTT	TRBV5-1	TRBJ2-2	TRBD1	-
CASGEDRGRATGELFF	TGTGCCAGCGGGGAAGACAGGGGGCGCGCCACCGGGGAGCTGTTTTTT	TRBV6-1	TRBJ2-2	TRBD1	few
CASSGAQRTDTQYF	TGCGCCAGCAGTGGGGCACAACGCACAGATACGCAGTATTTT	TRBV10-2	TRBJ2-3	-	-
CASRFAGDNYGYTF	TGCGCCAGCAGGTTTGCAGGGGACAACTATGGCTACACCTTC	TRBV5-1	TRBJ1-2	-	-
CASSSEGLAGDYEQYF	TGTGCCAGCAGCTCGGAAGGACTAGCGGGAGACTACGAGCAGTACTTC	TRBV11-2	TRBJ2-7	TRBD2	-
CASSLGPANYGYTF	TGTGCCAGCAGCTTGGGTCCCGCTAACTATGGCTACACCTTC	TRBV5-5	TRBJ1-2	-	-
CASSFREYDEQYF	TGTGCCAGCAGCTTTAGGGAGTACGACGAGCAGTACTTC	TRBV11-3	TRBJ2-7	-	-
CASRTGTGDQPQHF	TGTGCCAGCAGAACCGGGACAGGGGATCAGCCCCAGCATTTT	TRBV7-8	TRBJ1-5	TRBD1	-
CASSRTGNTEAFF	TGTGCCAGCTCCCGAACCGGGAACACTGAAGCTTTCTTT	TRBV18	TRBJ1-1	-	-
CASSHPGTGSNEQFF	TGCGCCAGCAGCCACCCAGGGACTGGCTCCAATGAGCAGTTCTTC	TRBV4-1	TRBJ2-1	-	-
CASTSEPLNYGYTF	TGTGCCAGCACCAGCGAACCGCTAAACTATGGCTACACCTTC	TRBV28	TRBJ1-2	-	-
CASSEPSGSSYEQYF	TGCGCCAGCAGTGAACCTAGCGGGTCATCCTACGAGCAGTACTTC	TRBV10-1	TRBJ2-7	TRBD2	-
CASSLVGAGGEQYF	TGCGCCAGCAGCTTGGTGGGAGCGGGAGGGGAGCAGTACTTC	TRBV5-1	TRBJ2-7	TRBD2	-
CASSRHQNTEAFF	TGTGCCAGCAGCCGACATCAGAACACTGAAGCTTTCTTT	TRBV11-3	TRBJ1-1	-	few
CASSSRDRGNNQPQHF	TGTGCCAGCAGTTCCCGGGACAGGGGTAACAATCAGCCCCAGCATTTT	TRBV28	TRBJ1-5	TRBD1	-
CASSLGGTSEKLFF	TGTGCCAGCAGCTTGGGGGGCACCTCGGAAAAACTGTTTTTT	TRBV5-4	TRBJ1-4	-	-
CASSLGGPYNEQFF	TGTGCCAGTAGCTTAGGGGGTCCCTACAATGAGCAGTTCTTC	TRBV19	TRBJ2-1	-	-
CASSGRGGSRTEKLFF	TGTGCCAGCAGTGGCCGGGGGGGAAGTAGGACTGAAAAACTGTTTTTT	TRBV25-1	TRBJ1-4	-	-
CATQPGTGQETQYF	TGTGCCACCCAGCCCGGGACAGGGCAAGAGACCCAGTACTTC	TRBV7-7	TRBJ2-5	TRBD1	-
CASSGRGSDTQYF	TGCGCCAGCAGTGGCCGAGGCTCAGATACGCAGTATTTT	TRBV10-1	TRBJ2-3	-	-
CASRPPDRAMNGYTF	TGTGCCAGCAGACCTCCGGACAGGGCAATGAATGGCTACACCTTC	TRBV7-2	TRBJ1-2	TRBD1	-
CASSLKDFRSDQETQYF	TGTGCCAGCAGCTTGAAAGACTTTAGGTCCGATCAAGAGACCCAGTACTTC	TRBV5-4	TRBJ2-5	-	-